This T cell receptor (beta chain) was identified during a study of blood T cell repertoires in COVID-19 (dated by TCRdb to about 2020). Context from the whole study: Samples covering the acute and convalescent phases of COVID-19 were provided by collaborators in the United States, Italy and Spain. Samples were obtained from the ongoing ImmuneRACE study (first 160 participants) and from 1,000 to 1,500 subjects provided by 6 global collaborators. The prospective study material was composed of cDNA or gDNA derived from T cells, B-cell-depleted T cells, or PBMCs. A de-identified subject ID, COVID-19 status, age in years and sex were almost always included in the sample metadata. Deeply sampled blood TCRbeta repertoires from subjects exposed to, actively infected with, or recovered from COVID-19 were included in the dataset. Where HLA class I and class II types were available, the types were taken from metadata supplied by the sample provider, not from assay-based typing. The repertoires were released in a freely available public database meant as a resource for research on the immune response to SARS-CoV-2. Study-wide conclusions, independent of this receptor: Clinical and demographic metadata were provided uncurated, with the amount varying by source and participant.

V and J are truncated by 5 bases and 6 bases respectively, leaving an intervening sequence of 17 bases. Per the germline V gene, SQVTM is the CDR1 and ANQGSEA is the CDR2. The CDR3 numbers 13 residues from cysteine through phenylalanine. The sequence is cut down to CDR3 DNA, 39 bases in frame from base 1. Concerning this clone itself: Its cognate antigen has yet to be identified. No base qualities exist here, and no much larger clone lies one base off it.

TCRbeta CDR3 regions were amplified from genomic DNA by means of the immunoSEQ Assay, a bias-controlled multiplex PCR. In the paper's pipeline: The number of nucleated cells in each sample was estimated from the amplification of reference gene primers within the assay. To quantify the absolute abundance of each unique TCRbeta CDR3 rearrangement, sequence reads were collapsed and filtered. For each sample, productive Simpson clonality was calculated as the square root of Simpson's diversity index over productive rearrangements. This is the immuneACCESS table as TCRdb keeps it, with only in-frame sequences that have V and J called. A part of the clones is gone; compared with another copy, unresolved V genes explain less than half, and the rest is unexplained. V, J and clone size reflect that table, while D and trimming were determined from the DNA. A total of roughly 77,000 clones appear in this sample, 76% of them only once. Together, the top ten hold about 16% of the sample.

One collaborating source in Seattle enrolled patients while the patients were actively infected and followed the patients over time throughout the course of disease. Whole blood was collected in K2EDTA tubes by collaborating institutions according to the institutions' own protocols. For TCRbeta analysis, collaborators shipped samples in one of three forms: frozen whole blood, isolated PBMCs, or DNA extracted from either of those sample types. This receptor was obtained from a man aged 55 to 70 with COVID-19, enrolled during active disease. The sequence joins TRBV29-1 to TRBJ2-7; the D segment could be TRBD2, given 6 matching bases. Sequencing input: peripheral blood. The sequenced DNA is TGCAGCGTTTCCACCCTCGGGGGTGGCGAGCAGTACTTC. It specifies CSVSTLGGGEQYF.